Each of the 2 T cell receptor beta chains below was sequenced from the same sample in a study of identical twins. TCRdb re-analysed the 5' RACE reads in MiXCR, keeping a single row per CDR3 protein. The sample carries 1.5 million or so distinct CDR3 sequences, roughly a third recorded once. Sequenced input: cord blood. These receptors were obtained from a newborn girl in good health.

As to this clonotype: With a much larger clone just one base away, this may be a read error. This sequence joins TRBV4-2 and TRBJ2-7, with D unresolved. The CDR3 has 13 residues. The germline CDR1 and CDR2 sequences are LGHNA and YNFKEQ. The CDR3 reads CASSQGISCEQYF. CDR3 coding DNA: TGTGCCAGCAGCCAAGGTATCTCCTGCGAGCAGTACTTC.

The V and J genes are TRBV29-1 and TRBJ1-1, with a tentative D call TRBD1 (6 bases). V gave up 0 bases and J gave up 8 bases, with 22 bases separating them. The CDR3 is 16 residues long. Germline CDR1 SQVTM, CDR2 ANQGSEA. The CDR3: CSVEDSRRDNLAEAFF. The CDR3 bases are TGCAGCGTTGAAGACAGCAGGAGGGACAACCTGGCCGAAGCTTTCTTT.